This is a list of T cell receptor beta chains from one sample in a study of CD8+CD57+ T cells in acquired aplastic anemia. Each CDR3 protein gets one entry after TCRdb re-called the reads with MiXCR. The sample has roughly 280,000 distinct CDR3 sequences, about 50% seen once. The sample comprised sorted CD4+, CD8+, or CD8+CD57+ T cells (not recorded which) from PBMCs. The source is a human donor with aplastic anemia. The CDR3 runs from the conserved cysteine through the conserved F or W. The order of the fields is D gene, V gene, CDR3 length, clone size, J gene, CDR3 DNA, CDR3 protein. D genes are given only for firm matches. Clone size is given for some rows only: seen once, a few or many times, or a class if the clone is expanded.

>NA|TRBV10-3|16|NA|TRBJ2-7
TGTGCCATCAGTGAGCAATCCAGGTTGAGGCCCTACGAGCAGTACTTC
CAISEQSRLRPYEQYF
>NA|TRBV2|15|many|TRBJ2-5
TGTGCCAGCAGTGAAGGACTCAGGGCCCAAGAGACCCAGTACTTC
CASSEGLRAQETQYF
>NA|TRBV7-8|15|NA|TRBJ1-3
TGTGCCAGCAGCACCGGACCGCACTCTGGAAACACCATATATTTT
CASSTGPHSGNTIYF
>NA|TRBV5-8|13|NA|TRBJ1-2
TGTGCCAGCAGCTTAGACACCGATTATGGCTACACCTTC
CASSLDTDYGYTF
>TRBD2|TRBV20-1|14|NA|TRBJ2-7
TGCAGTGCTCCCGGACTAGGCCCGTCCTACGAGCAGTACTTC
CSAPGLGPSYEQYF
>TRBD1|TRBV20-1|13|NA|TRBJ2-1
TGCAGTGCGGACAGGGGGGCCTACAATGAGCAGTTCTTC
CSADRGAYNEQFF
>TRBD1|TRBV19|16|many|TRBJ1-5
TGTGCCAGCGCAGCAGGGGGCACAATTAGCAATCAGCCCCAGCATTTT
CASAAGGTISNQPQHF
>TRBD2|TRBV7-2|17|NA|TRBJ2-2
TGTGCCAGCAGCTCCTCACGCGGGGGGCCGAACACCGGGGAGCTGTTTTTT
CASSSSRGGPNTGELFF
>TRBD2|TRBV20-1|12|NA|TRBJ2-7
TGCAGTGAGGGTAGCGGGTTGGGGGAGCAGTACTTC
CSEGSGLGEQYF
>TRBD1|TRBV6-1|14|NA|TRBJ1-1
TGTGCCAGCAGTAGGGACAGGTCTAATCCTGAAGCTTTCTTT
CASSRDRSNPEAFF
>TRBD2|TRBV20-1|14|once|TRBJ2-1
TGCAGTGCTAGTTCCAGCGGGATTCGAAATGAGCAGTTCTTC
CSASSSGIRNEQFF
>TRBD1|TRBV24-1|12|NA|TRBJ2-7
TGTGCCACCAGTGGACAGGGGTCCGAGCAGTACTTC
CATSGQGSEQYF
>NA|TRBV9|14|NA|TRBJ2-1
TGTGCCAGCAGCCGTGGGGGACTCTCAGGGGAGCAGTTCTTC
CASSRGGLSGEQFF
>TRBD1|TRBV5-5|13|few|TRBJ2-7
TGTGCCAGCAGAGGGACAGGTATTTACGAGCAGTACTTC
CASRGTGIYEQYF
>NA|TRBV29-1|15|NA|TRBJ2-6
TGCAGCGTGGTTCCTTTGGGGTCTGGGGCCAACGTCCTGACTTTC
CSVVPLGSGANVLTF
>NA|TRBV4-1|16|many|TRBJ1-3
TGCGCCAGCAGCCAAACCTCCGGGACCTATGGAAACACCATATATTTT
CASSQTSGTYGNTIYF
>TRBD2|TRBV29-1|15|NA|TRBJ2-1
TGCAGCGTTGAAGGGGGACTAGCGGGCGGAAATGAGCAGTTCTTC
CSVEGGLAGGNEQFF
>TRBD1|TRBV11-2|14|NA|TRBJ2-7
TGTGCCAGCAGCTCCCAGGAGAGGGGGCACGAGCAGTACTTC
CASSSQERGHEQYF
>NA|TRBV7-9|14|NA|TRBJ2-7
TGTGCCAGCAGCTTGGGGGGGCACTCCTACGAGCAGTACTTC
CASSLGGHSYEQYF
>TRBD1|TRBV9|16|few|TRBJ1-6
TGTGCCAGCAGCGTAGAGGGGACAGGGGTCGGGTCACCCCTCCACTTT
CASSVEGTGVGSPLHF
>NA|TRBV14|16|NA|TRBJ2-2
TGTGCCAGCAGCCAAGATTGGGGAGAAATCACCGGGGAGCTGTTTTTT
CASSQDWGEITGELFF
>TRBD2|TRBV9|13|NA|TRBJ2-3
TGTGCCGGGGGCGGGGGGACCACAGGTACGCAGTATTTT
CAGGGGTTGTQYF
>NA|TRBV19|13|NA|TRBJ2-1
TGTGCCAGTAGGTACCGAGCAGGGTATGAGCAGTTCTTC
CASRYRAGYEQFF
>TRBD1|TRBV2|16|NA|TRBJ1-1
TGTGCCAGCGAGGAGGGGACAGGTTCCATGAACACTGAAGCTTTCTTT
CASEEGTGSMNTEAFF
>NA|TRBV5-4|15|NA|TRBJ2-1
TGTGCCAGCAGCTTGGCGGGGGGCTCCTACAATGAGCAGCTCTTC
CASSLAGGSYNEQLF
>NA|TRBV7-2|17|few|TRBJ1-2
TGTGCCAGCAGCTTAGCGTCTTTCGGGACCACGTCTCGGGGCTACACCTTC
CASSLASFGTTSRGYTF
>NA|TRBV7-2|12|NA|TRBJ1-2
TGTGCCAGCAGCGCGGGGGGCAATGGCTACACCTTC
CASSAGGNGYTF